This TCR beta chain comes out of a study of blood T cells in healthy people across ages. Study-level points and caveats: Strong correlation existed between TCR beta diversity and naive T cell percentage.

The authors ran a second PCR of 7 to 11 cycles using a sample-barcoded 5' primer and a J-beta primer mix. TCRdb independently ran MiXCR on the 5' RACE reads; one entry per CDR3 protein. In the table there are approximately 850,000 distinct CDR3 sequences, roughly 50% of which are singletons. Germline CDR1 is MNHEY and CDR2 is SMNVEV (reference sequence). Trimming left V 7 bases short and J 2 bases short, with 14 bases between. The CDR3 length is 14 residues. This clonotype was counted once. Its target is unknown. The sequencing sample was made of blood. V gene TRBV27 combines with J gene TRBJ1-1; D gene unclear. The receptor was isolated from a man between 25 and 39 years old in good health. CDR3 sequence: CASTLGVDNTEAFF. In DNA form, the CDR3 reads TGTGCCAGCACCCTTGGGGTTGACAACACTGAAGCTTTCTTT.